The clone carrying this T cell receptor beta chain is judged medium-sized. Its antigen is not known. Germline-derived CDR1 and CDR2 are SGHVS and FQNEAQ. CDR3 length equals 16 residues. V lost 5 bases and J lost 3; bases outside the gene matches: 9. Separate cDNA molecules each had unique molecular identifiers attached to them. Each CDR3 protein gets one entry after TCRdb re-called the 5' RACE reads with MiXCR. The profile shows tens of thousands of distinct CDR3 sequences, approximately 3.9% of them singletons. This entry comes from a study of early T cells in non-severe SARS-CoV-2 infection. Study at large: Investigators sequenced bulk RNA drawn from unsorted whole blood, and chains remained unpaired.

Study findings and constraints: Sequences matched to VDJdb favored anti-spike CD8 responses, while private and CD4 specificities were missed.

The sequence was obtained from an adult who was a healthcare worker with PCR-confirmed SARS-CoV-2 infection or an uninfected control (not recorded which). The chain uses TRBV7-8 and TRBJ2-3; the match to TRBD2 covers 9 bases. Sequencing was carried out using whole blood. In DNA, the CDR3 is TGTGCCAGCAGCCATAGTGCGGGAGGGCAAACAGATACGCAGTATTTT. Translated: CASSHSAGGQTDTQYF.